This T cell receptor beta chain was found in a study of cytomegalovirus exposure and HLA in healthy donors. PCR employed 60 Vbeta and 13 Jbeta primers. Measured with immunoSEQ multiplex PCR; TCRdb has only the in-frame clones, and not every one. The data contain around 90,000 clones, 65% of them singletons. About this clone itself: Its antigen is unknown.

Findings and limits, study-wide: When presence/absence was analysed, sequencing depth was taken to be roughly uniform across donors.

The CDR3 runs 14 residues. The trim removed 3 bases at V and 8 bases at J, leaving 6 bases unmatched. Germline V gene data show CDR1 as SGHVS and CDR2 as FNYEAQ. The material sequenced was PBMCs. The chain joins TRBV7-6 to TRBJ2-1; 8 positions match TRBD1. This sequence originates from a woman in her forties or fifties in good health and CMV-seropositive. Here the CDR3 DNA reads TGTGCCAGCAGCTTCGCGACAGGGGTCCATGAGCAGTTCTTC. Amino acid sequence: CASSFATGVHEQFF.